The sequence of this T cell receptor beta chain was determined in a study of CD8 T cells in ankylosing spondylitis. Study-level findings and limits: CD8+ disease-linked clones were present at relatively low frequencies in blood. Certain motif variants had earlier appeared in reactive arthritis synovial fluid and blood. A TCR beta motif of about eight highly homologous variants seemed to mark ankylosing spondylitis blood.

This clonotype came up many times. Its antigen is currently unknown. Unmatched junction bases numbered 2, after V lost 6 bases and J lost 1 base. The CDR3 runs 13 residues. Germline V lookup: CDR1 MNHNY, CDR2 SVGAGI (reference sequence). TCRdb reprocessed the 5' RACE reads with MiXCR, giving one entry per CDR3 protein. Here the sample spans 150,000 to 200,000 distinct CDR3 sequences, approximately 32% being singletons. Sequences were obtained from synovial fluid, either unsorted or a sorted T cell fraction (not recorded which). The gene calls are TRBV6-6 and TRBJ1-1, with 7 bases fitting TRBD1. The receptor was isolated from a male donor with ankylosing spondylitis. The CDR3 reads CASSDRENTEAFF. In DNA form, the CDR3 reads TGTGCCAGCAGCGACAGGGAGAACACTGAAGCTTTCTTT.